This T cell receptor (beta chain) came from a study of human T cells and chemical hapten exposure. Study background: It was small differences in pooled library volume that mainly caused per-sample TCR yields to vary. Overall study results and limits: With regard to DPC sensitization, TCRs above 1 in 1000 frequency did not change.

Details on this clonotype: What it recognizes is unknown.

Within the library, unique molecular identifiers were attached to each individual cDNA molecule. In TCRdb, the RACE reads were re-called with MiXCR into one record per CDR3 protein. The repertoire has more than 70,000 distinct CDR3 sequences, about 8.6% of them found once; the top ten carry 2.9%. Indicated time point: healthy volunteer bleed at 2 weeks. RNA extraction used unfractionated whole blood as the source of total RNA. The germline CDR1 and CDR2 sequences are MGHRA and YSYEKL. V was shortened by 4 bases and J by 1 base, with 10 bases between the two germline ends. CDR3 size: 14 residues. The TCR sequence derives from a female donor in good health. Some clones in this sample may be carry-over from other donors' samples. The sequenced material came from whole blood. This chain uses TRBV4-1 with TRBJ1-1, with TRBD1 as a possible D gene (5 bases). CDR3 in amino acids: CASSPMTANTEAFF. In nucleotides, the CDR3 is TGCGCCAGCAGCCCTATGACAGCGAACACTGAAGCTTTCTTT.